This T cell receptor (beta chain) emerged from a study of T cell changes during pregnancy in multiple sclerosis. Deletions cut 2 bases from V and 6 bases from J, with 11 bases between. Germline V gene lookup returns CDR1 MGHRA and CDR2 YSYEKL. This CDR3 comprises 14 residues. Clones were read by immunoSEQ multiplex PCR, and TCRdb kept only the in-frame ones, dropping some. The table includes fewer than 150,000 clones, about 95% detected once. The V call is TRBV4-1, the J call TRBJ2-1, with D tentatively TRBD2 (6 bases). Specimen: peripheral blood, collected after pregnancy. The clonotype comes from a female donor with multiple sclerosis, enrolled in a pregnancy study. CDR3 bases: TGCGCCAGCAGCCAAAGTGGAGGGATCAATGAGCAGTTCTTC. This codes for CASSQSGGINEQFF.